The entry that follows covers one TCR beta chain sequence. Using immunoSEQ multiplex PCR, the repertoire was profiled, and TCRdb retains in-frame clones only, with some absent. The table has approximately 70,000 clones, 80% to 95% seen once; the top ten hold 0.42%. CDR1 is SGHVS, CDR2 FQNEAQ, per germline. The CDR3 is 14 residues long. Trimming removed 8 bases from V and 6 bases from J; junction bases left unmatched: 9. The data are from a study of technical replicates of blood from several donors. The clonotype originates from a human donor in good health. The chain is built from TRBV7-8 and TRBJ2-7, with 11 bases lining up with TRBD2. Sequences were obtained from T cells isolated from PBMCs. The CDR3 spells CASVGTSGGLEQYF. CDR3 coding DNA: TGTGCCAGCGTCGGGACTAGCGGTGGCCTCGAGCAGTACTTC. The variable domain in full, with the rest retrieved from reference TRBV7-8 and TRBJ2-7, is GAGVSQSPRYKVAKRGQDVALRCDPISGHVSLFWYQQALGQGPEFLTYFQNEAQLDKSGLPSDRFFAERPEGSVSTLKIQRTQQEDSAVYLCASVGTSGGLEQYFGPGTRLTVT.